This T cell receptor beta chain was captured by sequencing in a study of cytomegalovirus exposure and HLA in healthy donors. 60 Vbeta and 13 Jbeta primers were used in PCR. Only in-frame clones appear in the TCRdb table, and some are missing; sequencing was by immunoSEQ multiplex PCR. The sample carries about 170,000 clones, about 85% recorded once. The CDR3 has 16 residues. The receptor was derived from a man aged 25-40 years in good health and CMV-seropositive. Sequencing used PBMCs. This chain connects TRBV21-1 to TRBJ2-1; the table's D call, TRBD2, has no DNA check behind it. TRBV21-1 is a pseudogene locus. CDR3 nucleotides: TGTGCCAGCAGCATTAAACCCCTAGCGGGAGCATGTGAGCAGTTCTTC. This encodes CASSIKPLAGACEQFF.